This T cell receptor beta chain derives from a study of CDR3 diversity in severe acne. V was trimmed by 5 bases and J by 9 bases, leaving 13 bases between them. This CDR3 region has 12 residues. CDR1 and CDR2 (germline): DFQATT, SNEGSKA (reference sequence). TCRdb reprocessed the PCR reads via MiXCR and lists one record per CDR3 protein. The sample holds some 90,000 distinct CDR3 sequences, about half seen once. Sequenced sample: blood. The rearrangement uses TRBV20-1 and TRBJ2-2; D may be TRBD1 (5 bases). The TCR was taken from a male donor in good health, serving as a control. The CDR3 protein is CSASGQFRELFF. The CDR3, as DNA: TGCAGTGCTTCCGGACAATTCAGGGAGCTGTTTTTT.